The 10 T cell receptor beta chains in this list originate from one sample, sequenced in a study of T cells after yellow fever vaccination. In TCRdb, the 5' RACE reads were re-called with MiXCR into one record per CDR3 protein. The top ten clones hold around 16% of a sample with about 45,000 distinct CDR3 sequences, 6.8% of them seen once. The sample consisted of CD8+ T cells not binding an NS4B(214-222) dextramer, sorted from PBMCs, taken 45 days after the yellow fever booster vaccination. Receptor source: a man aged 25 to 45 who received the YFV17D yellow fever vaccine.

This clonotype showed up many times. This chain links TRBV20-1 with TRBJ2-5; the D gene is possibly TRBD1 (6 bases). The CDR3 runs to 15 residues. The V gene lost 1 base and the J gene lost 5 bases, with 17 bases spanning the gap. Germline CDR1 is DFQATT and CDR2 is SNEGSKA (reference sequence). The CDR3 sequence: CSARVLGQGMETQYF. As DNA, the CDR3 is TGCAGTGCTAGAGTCTTAGGGCAGGGGATGGAGACCCAGTACTTC.

CDR3 sequence: CASTHSNAQYF. CDR3 coding DNA: TGTGCCAGCACCCACTCCAACGCGCAGTACTTC. The chain combines TRBV6-5 with TRBJ2-7; D unresolved. Per the germline V gene, CDR1 is MNHEY and CDR2 is SVGAGI. V lost 7 bases, J lost 9 bases, and 13 bases lay in between. This CDR3 has 11 amino acids.

This clonotype has at least ten counts. The genes are TRBV5-1 and TRBJ1-1; D gene ambiguous. This CDR3 region has 15 residues. Germline assignment: CDR1 SGHRS and CDR2 YFSETQ. V was trimmed by 4 bases and J by 0 bases, leaving 13 bases between them. The CDR3 reads CASSDPATVNTEAFF. The CDR3 nucleotides are TGCGCCAGCAGCGATCCGGCGACGGTGAACACTGAAGCTTTCTTT.

This clonotype was observed at least ten times. The V gene is TRBV7-6, the J gene TRBJ2-7, with D uncertain. Germline V gene sequence: CDR1 SGHVS, CDR2 FNYEAQ. The CDR3 extends over 13 amino acids. Trimming removed 2 bases from V and 1 base from J, with 6 bases in between. DNA for the CDR3: TGTGCCAGCAGCTTATCTGTTTCCTACGAGCAGTACTTC. This translates into CASSLSVSYEQYF. The full variable domain, with the rest looked up from reference TRBV7-6 and TRBJ2-7, is GAGVSQSPRYKVTKRGQDVALRCDPISGHVSLYWYRQALGQGPEFLTYFNYEAQQDKSGLPNDRFSAERPEGSISTLTIQRTEQRDSAMYRCASSLSVSYEQYFGPGTRLTVT.

This clonotype was counted ten times or more. The V gene is TRBV7-2, the J gene TRBJ2-5; 8 bases match TRBD2. The V and J ends lost 5 bases and 3 bases, in that order; junction bases with no gene match: 8. This CDR3 has 15 amino acids. CDR1 is SGHTA and CDR2 is FQGNSA in the germline V gene. CDR3 DNA sequence: TGTGCCAGCAGCCAAAACCTAGCGGGTAAAGAGACCCAGTACTTC. This translates into CASSQNLAGKETQYF.

This clonotype was picked up many times. The V and J genes are TRBV29-1 and TRBJ2-7; TRBD2 matches 11 bases. The CDR3 runs 14 residues. The germline gives CDR1 SQVTM, CDR2 ANQGSEA. With V trimmed by 3 bases and J by 3 bases, 4 bases remained unmatched. As DNA, the CDR3 is TGCAGCGTTGATACCGGGACTAGCGGCTACGAGCAGTACTTC. This codes for CSVDTGTSGYEQYF.

This clonotype was counted many times. V usage is TRBV9 and J usage is TRBJ2-7; the D call may be TRBD1 or TRBD2 (5 bases each). There are 14 residues in the CDR3. Germline values: CDR1 SGDLS, CDR2 YYNGEE. The V end was cut by 3 bases, the J end by 2 bases, with 12 bases between. This CDR3 reads CASSARDRAYEQYF. The CDR3 coding sequence is TGTGCCAGCAGCGCCCGGGACCGAGCCTACGAGCAGTACTTC. The complete variable domain, with remaining parts taken from reference TRBV9 and TRBJ2-7, reads DSGVTQTPKHLITATGQRVTLRCSPRSGDLSVYWYQQSLDQGLQFLIQYYNGEERAKGNILERFSAQQFPDLHSELNLSSLELGDSALYFCASSARDRAYEQYFGPGTRLTVT.

On this clonotype itself: A much larger clone lies a single base off, so this may be a read error. The rearrangement uses TRBV15 and TRBJ2-2; no firm D call. The CDR3 has 15 residues. V was pared by 0 bases and J by 1 base, with 6 bases between. Germline CDR1 LNHNV, CDR2 YYDKDF (reference sequence). The CDR3 bases are TGTGCCACCAGCAGAGATCTGGGGAACACCGGGGAGCTGTTTTTT. Protein product: CATSRDLGNTGELFF.

At least ten counts were recorded for this clonotype. The J gene is TRBJ1-2, the V gene TRBV29-1, with 7 bases that match TRBD1. The CDR3 has 15 residues. From germline, CDR1 is SQVTM and CDR2 ANQGSEA. The V and J ends lost 5 bases and 4 bases, in that order; junction bases with no gene match: 13. The CDR3 spells CSVSPGQPFVYGYTF. CDR3 nucleotides: TGCAGCGTTTCCCCGGGACAGCCGTTCGTCTATGGCTACACCTTC.

About this clonotype: It may be a read error: a sequence one base away is much more abundant. The J gene is TRBJ1-5, the V gene TRBV28, with D perhaps matching TRBD1 (5 bases). The CDR3 spans 15 residues. Trimming shortened V by 5 bases and J by 6 bases, and 17 bases separated the two germline ends. Germline values: CDR1 MDHEN, CDR2 SYDVKM. CDR3 coding DNA: TGTGCCAGCAGTGAGCCGGGACCGGGCCTTCAGCCCCAGCATTTT. Its translation: CASSEPGPGLQPQHF.